A single T cell receptor beta chain is shown here with its context. Its target is unknown. Being one base from a much bigger clone, this may be a read error. CDR3 length: 15 amino acids. The ends were cut back, 5 bases at V and 6 bases at J, with 20 bases in the middle. Germline loops: CDR1 MNHEY, CDR2 SVGEGT. TCRdb reanalysed the reads using MiXCR and keeps one entry per CDR3 protein. The sample gives about 230,000 distinct CDR3 sequences, 20% to 25% of which show up once; roughly 20% is in the top ten. This sample was included in a study of T cell repertoires in cytomegalovirus infection. Looking at the study overall: A matching HLA type, together with CMV infection, was signaled by public TCR beta signatures.

Study results and limitations: CMV-specific HLA-C-restricted TCR beta clonotypes dominated the ex vivo response.

This clonotype was obtained from a human donor in good health (CMV status not recorded). Some clones in this sample may be carry-over from other donors' samples. The sample consisted of CD8+ T cells from PBMCs. The chain joins TRBV6-2 or TRBV6-3 to TRBJ2-7; D is tentatively TRBD1 or TRBD2 (5 bases each). The CDR3 here is CASSEEGTSGFEQYF. CDR3 coding DNA: TGTGCCAGCAGTGAAGAAGGGACGTCGGGGTTCGAGCAGTACTTC.